Listed below are T cell receptor beta chains from one sample, sequenced in a study of T cells in Graves' hyperthyroidism and ophthalmopathy. TCRdb ran MiXCR on the multiplex PCR reads and lists one entry per CDR3 protein. The profile shows a few hundred thousand distinct CDR3 sequences, 40% to 55% of them singletons. Input material: peripheral blood or thyroid tissue (not recorded which). These receptors all stem from a woman younger than 35 with Graves' hyperthyroidism. Each CDR3 is given with its conserved first and last residue. Fields, in order: V gene, J gene, clone size, D gene, CDR3 DNA, CDR3 protein. A D gene is named only where the DNA matches it firmly. Size values are once, few and many counts, or a class for expanded clones, and some rows have none.

TRBV12-5	TRBJ1-5	.	.	TGTGCTAGTGGTTTAGATCGACAGTATGATCAGCCCCAGCATTTT	CASGLDRQYDQPQHF
TRBV6-6	TRBJ1-5	few	.	TGTGCCAGCAGTTACCTCCGACAGGAAGAGCAGCCCCAGCATTTT	CASSYLRQEEQPQHF
TRBV20-1	TRBJ1-2	many	TRBD1	TGCAGTGCTAGACCCCCAGGGGGCGAGAGCTATGGCTACACCTTC	CSARPPGGESYGYTF
TRBV20-1	TRBJ1-2	.	TRBD1	TGCAGTGCTACCAACAGGGGAAACTATGGCTACACCTTC	CSATNRGNYGYTF
TRBV5-1	TRBJ2-7	many	TRBD2	TGCGCCAGCAGCCAAAGAGCGGGAGTCTCCTACGAGCAGTACTTC	CASSQRAGVSYEQYF
TRBV25-1	TRBJ2-2	many	TRBD1	TGTGCCAGCAGTGATACAGGGGACACCGGGGAGCTGTTTTTT	CASSDTGDTGELFF
TRBV20-1	TRBJ2-7	many	TRBD2	TGCAGTGCTATAGGGACTACCTACGAGCAGTACTTC	CSAIGTTYEQYF
TRBV5-1	TRBJ2-7	few	.	TGCGCCAGCAGCAGTGGGGACCTTAGGAGCTCCTACGAGCAGTACTTC	CASSSGDLRSSYEQYF
TRBV7-9	TRBJ2-3	few	TRBD2	TGTGCCAGCAGCTTAGAGGGACTAGCGAATACGCAGTATTTT	CASSLEGLANTQYF
TRBV20-1	TRBJ2-1	few	TRBD2	TGCAGTGCGACTACTAGCGGGAGGTGGAATGAGCAGTTCTTC	CSATTSGRWNEQFF
TRBV6-5	TRBJ2-7	many	.	TGTGCCAGCAGTTACTCAAGGAGCTCCTACGAGCAGTACTTC	CASSYSRSSYEQYF
TRBV20-1	TRBJ1-2	many	.	TGCAGTGCTCACAAGGTCGCCTATGGCTACACCTTC	CSAHKVAYGYTF
TRBV20-1	TRBJ2-1	few	TRBD1	TGCAGTGCTTTGGCCCGGGGACAGGGGGCGAATGAGCAGTTCTTC	CSALARGQGANEQFF
TRBV9	TRBJ2-7	.	TRBD1	TGTGCCAGCACCCGGGACAGGGCATACGAGCAGTACTTC	CASTRDRAYEQYF
TRBV20-1	TRBJ2-5	.	TRBD2	TGCAGTGCGGGCGGACTAGCGGTCCAAGAGACCCAGTACTTC	CSAGGLAVQETQYF
TRBV7-2	TRBJ2-2	.	TRBD2	TGTGCCAGCAGCTTGGGATGGGGACTAGCGCTCGCCGGTACCGGGGAGCTGTTTTTT	CASSLGWGLALAGTGELFF
TRBV5-6	TRBJ1-4	.	.	TGTGCCAGCAGCTTCGGGATAGTTGGAGAAAAACTGTTTTTT	CASSFGIVGEKLFF
TRBV7-2	TRBJ2-3	once	.	TGTGCCAGCGACAAAATTGGCACAGATACGCAGTATTTT	CASDKIGTDTQYF
TRBV29-1	TRBJ1-5	.	.	TGCAGCGGTTCCGACAGCAAGAATCAGCCTCAGCATTTT	CSGSDSKNQPQHF
TRBV7-2	TRBJ2-1	few	.	TGTGCCAGCAGTCCACGTGAGGGGTCCCCCTACAATGAGCAGTTCTTC	CASSPREGSPYNEQFF
TRBV7-3	TRBJ2-7	.	TRBD1	TGTGCCAGCAGCTTAAGACCGGGACAGGGGGTATACGAGCAGTACTTC	CASSLRPGQGVYEQYF
TRBV7-9	TRBJ1-1	few	.	TGTGCCAGCAGCTCTGTAGCGAACTCCTACAATGAGCAGTTCTTT	CASSSVANSYNEQFF
TRBV7-9	TRBJ1-2	many	.	TGTGCCAGCAGCACGTACTTTGGACAGCAACTTCCTAACTATGGCTACACCTTC	CASSTYFGQQLPNYGYTF
TRBV12-3/TRBV12-4	TRBJ1-1	many	TRBD1	TGTGCCAGCAGTCCGGGACAGGGTGGAATGAACACTGAAGCTTTCTTT	CASSPGQGGMNTEAFF
TRBV20-1	TRBJ1-1	.	TRBD1	TGCAGTGCTAGGCCCGGGACAGGGGTTTGGGCTTTCTTT	CSARPGTGVWAFF
TRBV3-1	TRBJ2-7	few	TRBD2	TGTGCCAGCAGCCTACTAGCGGGGGCTTCCTACGAGCAGTACTTC	CASSLLAGASYEQYF
TRBV20-1	TRBJ2-7	.	.	TGCAGTGCCTCTGACTACTCCTACGAGCAGTACTTC	CSASDYSYEQYF
TRBV3-1	TRBJ2-7	many	.	TGTGCCAGCAGCCCCGGTCTGGACCAGCAGTACTTC	CASSPGLDQQYF
TRBV2	TRBJ2-7	many	.	TGTGCCAGCAGTACCCGACGGACCCCCTACGAGCAGTACTTC	CASSTRRTPYEQYF
TRBV30	TRBJ1-1	.	TRBD1	TGTGCCTGGAGTACAGGGGGCGAAAAGCTTGGAGCTTTCTTT	CAWSTGGEKLGAFF
TRBV2	TRBJ1-2	many	.	TGTGCCAGCGGAGAACAGGGTTATGGCTACACCTTC	CASGEQGYGYTF
TRBV7-2	TRBJ1-2	.	.	TGTGCCAGCAGGGTGGGGCCAGGGCACTATGGCTACACCTTC	CASRVGPGHYGYTF
TRBV20-1	TRBJ2-2	many	TRBD1	TGCAGTGCTAGATCCGGGACAGGGACTAATCCCGGGGAGCTGTTTTTT	CSARSGTGTNPGELFF
TRBV9	TRBJ1-1	many	.	TGTGCCAGCAGCGTAGCCGGGGATTATTTGAACACTGAAGCTTTCTTT	CASSVAGDYLNTEAFF
TRBV10-3	TRBJ2-7	.	TRBD1	TGTGCCATCAGTGCCCGGGGGGGACAGGGGTACGAGCAGTACTTC	CAISARGGQGYEQYF
TRBV24-1	TRBJ2-7	once	.	TGTGCCACCAGTGAGGGCAGGTCCCCCTACGAGCAGTACTTC	CATSEGRSPYEQYF
TRBV7-2	TRBJ2-5	many	.	TGTGCCAGCAGCTTAGCAGGGGATGGAGAGACCCAGTACTTC	CASSLAGDGETQYF
TRBV29-1	TRBJ1-4	many	.	TGCAGCGTTGGAGAAGACAGGAACGCTGAAAAACTGTTTTTT	CSVGEDRNAEKLFF
TRBV7-2	TRBJ2-2	.	.	TGTGCCAGCGCCCGGGAAGCGGCGAACACCGGGGAGCTGTTTTTT	CASAREAANTGELFF
TRBV7-9	TRBJ2-7	.	TRBD2	TGTGCCAGCAGCCCCCCCATTCCCGGGACTAGCGGGAGCAACCCCTTTGAGCAGTACTTC	CASSPPIPGTSGSNPFEQYF
TRBV24-1	TRBJ2-2	many	.	TGTGCCACCAGTGATTTGGCAGGGCAGAACACCGGGGAGCTGTTTTTT	CATSDLAGQNTGELFF
TRBV7-9	TRBJ1-4	.	.	TGTGCCAGCAGCTCAAAGAGCGGGGATTCCTACAATGAAAAACTGTTTTTT	CASSSKSGDSYNEKLFF
TRBV7-9	TRBJ1-5	many	.	TGTGCCAGCAGCTTAGCGAACCACCATACCGGGGGCAATCAGCCCCAGCATTTT	CASSLANHHTGGNQPQHF
TRBV10-3	TRBJ1-2	.	TRBD1	TGTGCCATCAGTTCTGACAGGGTGAATTCTGGAAACACCTTC	CAISSDRVNSGNTF
TRBV29-1	TRBJ2-7	.	TRBD2	TGCAGCGAGACCGGGACTAGGCGTGAGCAGTACTTC	CSETGTRREQYF
TRBV10-2	TRBJ2-7	.	.	TGCGCCAGCAGTGAGGAAGGGGCATACGAGCAGTACTTC	CASSEEGAYEQYF
TRBV29-1	TRBJ2-1	.	TRBD2	TGCAGCGTCTCGACTAGCCACCGTCCCATATACAATGAGCAGTTCTTC	CSVSTSHRPIYNEQFF
TRBV11-2	TRBJ2-1	.	.	TGTGCCAGCACTGAGGGGGTTGATGAGCAGTTCTTC	CASTEGVDEQFF
TRBV6-5	TRBJ2-7	.	TRBD2	TGTGCCAGCAGTTATGATTTCCCCCCCGGGACTAGCGGGAGCTACGAGCAGTACTTC	CASSYDFPPGTSGSYEQYF
TRBV20-1	TRBJ2-7	many	TRBD2	TGCAGTGCTTTAGGTCTTTCCGGACTAGCACGTTACGAGCAGTACTTC	CSALGLSGLARYEQYF
TRBV2	TRBJ2-1	.	TRBD2	TGTGCCAGCAGTGTGACTAGCGGGAGGGCGAATGAGCAGTTCTTC	CASSVTSGRANEQFF
TRBV7-2	TRBJ1-6	.	.	TGTGCCAGCAGCACCCGAGAGGGTTCACCCCTCCACTTT	CASSTREGSPLHF
TRBV20-1	TRBJ2-1	.	.	TGCAGTGCAGACAAGTCGGTCAATGAGCAGTTCTTC	CSADKSVNEQFF
TRBV10-2	TRBJ2-5	.	TRBD1	TGCGCCAGCAGTGAGCAAGGACAGGGGGAGACCCAGTACTTC	CASSEQGQGETQYF
TRBV29-1	TRBJ2-1	once	.	TGCAGCTTAGGCGGGACAGCCGTCTACAATGAGCAGTTCTTC	CSLGGTAVYNEQFF
TRBV12-3/TRBV12-4	TRBJ2-5	many	TRBD2	TGTGCCACCCGACTAGCCGGGGGGACCCAGTACTTC	CATRLAGGTQYF
TRBV29-1	TRBJ2-7	many	TRBD1	TGCAGCGTTGAGGTGACAGGGGACGACGGGGAGCAGTACTTC	CSVEVTGDDGEQYF
TRBV18	TRBJ1-1	.	.	TGTGCCAGCTCACAGGGGATAAACACTGAAGCTTTCTTT	CASSQGINTEAFF
TRBV20-1	TRBJ2-7	few	.	TGCAGTGCTAGCCGGGGCCTCTACGAGCAGTACTTC	CSASRGLYEQYF
TRBV10-3	TRBJ2-7	.	.	TGTGCTAGTCGCGGTAGGGGCTACGAGCAGTACTTC	CASRGRGYEQYF